This T cell receptor (beta chain) was captured by sequencing in a study of blood T cell repertoires in COVID-19. Study-wide background: Researchers got acute and convalescent COVID-19 samples from the United States, Italy and Spain. PBMCs, B-cell-depleted T cells, or T cells were the source of the cDNA or gDNA that made up the material.

In the authors' methods: Amplification with reference gene primers provided the estimates of nucleated cell counts. Method: immunoSEQ multiplex PCR; TCRdb's copy keeps in-frame clones and lacks some. For V, J and clone size, that table is used; D and trimming come from the DNA. The data contain roughly 150,000 clones, around 88% of them singletons. Trimming removed 2 bases at V and 7 bases at J, with 11 bases between. This CDR3 is 13 amino acids long. V and J are TRBV12-3 or TRBV12-4 and TRBJ1-2, with D possibly matching TRBD1 (5 bases). Specimen: peripheral blood. This TCR derives from a human donor in a cohort sampled during active COVID-19. CDR3 residues: CASSLQGWSGYTF. CDR3 bases: TGTGCCAGCAGTTTACAGGGATGGTCTGGCTACACCTTC.